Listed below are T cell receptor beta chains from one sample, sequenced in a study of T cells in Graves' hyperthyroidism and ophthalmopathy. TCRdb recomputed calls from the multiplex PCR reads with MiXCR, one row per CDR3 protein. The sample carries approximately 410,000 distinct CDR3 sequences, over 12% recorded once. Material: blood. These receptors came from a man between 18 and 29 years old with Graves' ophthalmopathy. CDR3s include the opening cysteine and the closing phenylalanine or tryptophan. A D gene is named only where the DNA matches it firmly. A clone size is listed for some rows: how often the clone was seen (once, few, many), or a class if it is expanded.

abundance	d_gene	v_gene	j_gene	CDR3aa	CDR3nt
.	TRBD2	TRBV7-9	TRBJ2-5	CASSLSGRAKFETQYF	TGTGCCAGCAGTCTAAGCGGGAGGGCCAAATTTGAGACCCAGTACTTC
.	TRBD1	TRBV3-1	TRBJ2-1	CASSQLIMTGGNEQFF	TGTGCCAGCAGCCAATTAATTATGACAGGGGGCAATGAGCAGTTCTTC
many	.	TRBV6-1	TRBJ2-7	CASRPRGEAYEQYF	TGTGCCAGCCGGCCCAGGGGAGAAGCCTACGAGCAGTACTTC
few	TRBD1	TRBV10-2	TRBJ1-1	CASSNTGGAEAFF	TGCGCCAGCAGTAATACAGGGGGCGCAGAAGCTTTCTTT
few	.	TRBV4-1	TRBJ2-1	CASSQGPGDYNEQFF	TGCGCCAGCAGCCAGGGACCGGGGGATTACAATGAGCAGTTCTTC
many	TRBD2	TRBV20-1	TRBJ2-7	CSAGVGLEMDEQYF	TGCAGTGCTGGAGTGGGACTAGAGATGGACGAGCAGTACTTC
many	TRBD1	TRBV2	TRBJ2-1	CASSGQGKGYNEQFF	TGTGCCAGCAGTGGACAGGGGAAGGGGTACAATGAGCAGTTCTTC
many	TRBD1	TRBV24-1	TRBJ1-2	CATSDGQGSDGYTF	TGTGCCACCAGTGATGGACAGGGGTCGGATGGCTACACCTTC
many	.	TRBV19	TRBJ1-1	CASSAGQMNTEAFF	TGTGCCAGTAGCGCCGGACAAATGAACACTGAAGCTTTCTTT
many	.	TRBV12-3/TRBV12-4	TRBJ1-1	CASSPGGAAQAFF	TGTGCCAGCAGCCCGGGGGGGGCCGCTCAGGCTTTCTTT
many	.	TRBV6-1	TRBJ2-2	CASRRSAGELFF	TGTGCCAGCAGGAGGAGTGCCGGGGAGCTGTTTTTT
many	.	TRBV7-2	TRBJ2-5	CASSSNPRETQYF	TGTGCCAGCAGCTCGAACCCCAGAGAGACCCAGTACTTC
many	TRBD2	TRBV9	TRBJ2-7	CASSVRSAGGEQYF	TGTGCCAGCAGCGTACGATCAGCGGGAGGCGAGCAGTACTTC
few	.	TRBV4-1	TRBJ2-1	CASSQALADSYNEQFF	TGCGCCAGCAGCCAAGCTCTAGCAGACTCCTACAATGAGCAGTTCTTC
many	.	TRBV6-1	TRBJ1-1	CASSYWGRDGTEAFF	TGTGCCAGCAGTTACTGGGGCAGGGACGGAACTGAAGCTTTCTTT
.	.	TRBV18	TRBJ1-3	CASSLGVSSGNTIYF	TGTGCCAGCTCACTTGGGGTATCCTCTGGAAACACCATATATTTT
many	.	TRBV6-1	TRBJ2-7	CASSPRTATYEQYF	TGTGCCAGCAGTCCCCGGACAGCGACCTACGAGCAGTACTTC
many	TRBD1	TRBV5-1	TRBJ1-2	CASRDQRTGDYGYTF	TGCGCCAGCAGAGATCAACGGACAGGGGACTATGGCTACACCTTC
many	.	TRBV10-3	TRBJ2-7	CAIRETEIWNEQYF	TGTGCCATCAGAGAGACGGAAATTTGGAACGAGCAGTACTTC
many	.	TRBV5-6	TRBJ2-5	CASSQRTQYF	TGTGCCAGCAGCCAGCGGACCCAGTACTTC
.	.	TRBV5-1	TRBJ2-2	CASSVRDTTGELFF	TGCGCCAGCAGCGTCCGGGACACCACCGGGGAGCTGTTTTTT
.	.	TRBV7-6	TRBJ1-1	CASSPRGGDAAEAFF	TGTGCCAGCAGCCCCCGGGGGGGGGATGCGGCTGAAGCTTTCTTT
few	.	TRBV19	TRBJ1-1	CASSPRLGFNTEAFF	TGTGCCAGTAGTCCACGTTTGGGGTTCAACACTGAAGCTTTCTTT
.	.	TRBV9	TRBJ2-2	CASRLDSANTGELFF	TGTGCCAGCAGATTAGACAGCGCGAACACCGGGGAGCTGTTTTTT
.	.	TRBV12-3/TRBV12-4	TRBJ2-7	CASSSPGLWDEQYF	TGTGCCAGCAGTTCCCCGGGACTCTGGGACGAGCAGTACTTC
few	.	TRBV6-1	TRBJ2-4	CASSEGPLAKNIQYF	TGTGCCAGCAGTGAAGGGCCGCTAGCCAAAAACATTCAGTACTTC
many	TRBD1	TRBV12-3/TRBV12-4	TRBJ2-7	CASSMTGRTYEQYF	TGTGCCAGCAGTATGACAGGGAGAACCTACGAGCAGTACTTC
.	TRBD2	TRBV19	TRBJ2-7	CASSTGTRFYEQYF	TGTGCCAGTAGTACCGGGACTAGATTCTACGAGCAGTACTTC
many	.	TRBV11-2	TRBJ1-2	CASSLDPADYGYTF	TGTGCCAGCAGCTTAGACCCCGCGGACTATGGCTACACCTTC
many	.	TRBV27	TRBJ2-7	CASSFQLRSYEQYF	TGTGCCAGCAGTTTCCAGTTACGCTCCTACGAGCAGTACTTC
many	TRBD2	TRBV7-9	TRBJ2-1	CASSRGLPPVYEQFF	TGTGCCAGCAGCAGGGGACTACCCCCTGTGTATGAGCAGTTCTTC
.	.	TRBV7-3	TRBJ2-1	CASSRIAEGGGEQFF	TGTGCCAGCAGCCGGATAGCGGAAGGGGGGGGTGAGCAGTTCTTC
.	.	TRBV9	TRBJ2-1	CASSVGLALGEQFF	TGTGCCAGCAGCGTAGGCCTAGCTCTGGGTGAGCAGTTCTTC
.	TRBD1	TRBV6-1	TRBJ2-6	CASSERVTGHSYGANVLTF	TGTGCCAGCAGTGAAAGAGTGACAGGGCACTCTTACGGGGCCAACGTCCTGACTTTC
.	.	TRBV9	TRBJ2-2	CASSVAPGPGELFF	TGTGCCAGCAGCGTAGCTCCAGGCCCCGGGGAGCTGTTTTTT
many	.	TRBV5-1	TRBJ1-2	CASSLEAGYGGYTF	TGCGCCAGCAGCTTGGAGGCAGGTTACGGTGGCTACACCTTC
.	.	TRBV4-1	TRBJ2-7	CASSQDVNYEQYF	TGCGCCAGCAGCCAAGATGTCAATTACGAGCAGTACTTC
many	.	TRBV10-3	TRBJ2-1	CAPETPVVVEGQFF	TGTGCCCCCGAAACCCCCGTGGTTGTCGAAGGGCAGTTCTTC
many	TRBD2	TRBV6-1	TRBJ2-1	CASSENGGAYNEQFF	TGTGCCAGCAGTGAAAACGGGGGGGCCTACAATGAGCAGTTCTTC